A selection of T cell receptor beta chains follows, all from one sample in a study of CD8 T cells in Susac syndrome. Via MiXCR, TCRdb re-called the immunoSEQ multiplex PCR reads, giving one row per CDR3 protein. The sample carries approximately 74,000 distinct CDR3 sequences, over 85% recorded once. The material sequenced was CD8+ T cells from PBMCs. The source is a human donor with Susac syndrome. Each CDR3 is given with its conserved first and last residue. A D gene is named only where the DNA matches it firmly. Clone size, where shown, is once, few, many, or a class for clones that have expanded.

D: .; V: TRBV27; J: TRBJ2-1; size: .; CDR3: CASSITRGYNEQFF; DNA: TGTGCCAGCAGTATAACCCGGGGATACAATGAGCAGTTCTTC
D: .; V: TRBV5-6; J: TRBJ2-5; size: once; CDR3: CASSPRTEETQYF; DNA: TGTGCCAGCAGCCCCAGGACTGAAGAGACCCAGTACTTC
D: .; V: TRBV13; J: TRBJ2-3; size: .; CDR3: CASSLRGPDTQYF; DNA: TGTGCCAGCAGCTTGAGAGGACCAGATACGCAGTATTTT
D: .; V: TRBV28; J: TRBJ1-1; size: .; CDR3: CASSYHPNTEAFF; DNA: TGTGCCAGCAGTTATCATCCGAACACTGAAGCTTTCTTT
D: .; V: TRBV27; J: TRBJ2-1; size: .; CDR3: CASSPGGRNNEQFF; DNA: TGTGCCAGCAGTCCCGGGGGGCGAAATAATGAGCAGTTCTTC
D: TRBD1; V: TRBV7-9; J: TRBJ2-7; size: .; CDR3: CASSFVQGANYEQYF; DNA: TGTGCCAGCAGCTTCGTGCAGGGGGCGAATTACGAGCAGTACTTC
D: TRBD2; V: TRBV27; J: TRBJ2-1; size: .; CDR3: CASSPRLAGEGYEQFF; DNA: TGTGCCAGCAGTCCGAGACTAGCGGGAGAAGGCTATGAGCAGTTCTTC
D: .; V: TRBV30; J: TRBJ2-3; size: .; CDR3: CAWSVRGDTQYF; DNA: TGTGCCTGGAGCGTACGGGGAGATACGCAGTATTTT
D: TRBD2; V: TRBV18; J: TRBJ2-7; size: .; CDR3: CASSLSGAARGEQYF; DNA: TGTGCCAGCTCGCTTAGCGGGGCCGCTCGGGGGGAGCAGTACTTC
D: .; V: TRBV11-1; J: TRBJ2-2; size: .; CDR3: CASSLGANTGELFF; DNA: TGTGCCAGCAGCTTAGGAGCGAACACCGGGGAGCTGTTTTTT
D: TRBD2; V: TRBV10-3; J: TRBJ2-1; size: .; CDR3: CAIRGPYSGRHNEQFF; DNA: TGTGCCATCAGGGGGCCTTATAGCGGGAGACACAATGAGCAGTTCTTC
D: .; V: TRBV19; J: TRBJ2-1; size: .; CDR3: CASSIDGSSYNEQFF; DNA: TGTGCCAGTAGTATAGACGGGAGCTCCTACAATGAGCAGTTCTTC
D: .; V: TRBV10-3; J: TRBJ2-2; size: .; CDR3: CAISVAGELFF; DNA: TGTGCCATCAGTGTCGCCGGGGAGCTGTTTTTT
D: .; V: TRBV6-5; J: TRBJ2-7; size: .; CDR3: CASSYGTRSYEQYF; DNA: TGTGCCAGCAGTTACGGAACCCGCTCCTACGAGCAGTACTTC
D: TRBD2; V: TRBV19; J: TRBJ2-1; size: .; CDR3: CASSIALADNYNEQFF; DNA: TGTGCCAGTAGTATCGCACTAGCGGACAACTACAATGAGCAGTTCTTC
D: .; V: TRBV12-3/TRBV12-4; J: TRBJ2-4; size: .; CDR3: CASSPTGWEDIQYF; DNA: TGTGCCAGCAGTCCGACAGGGTGGGAGGACATTCAGTACTTC
D: .; V: TRBV15; J: TRBJ2-3; size: .; CDR3: CATSPLQGADTQYF; DNA: TGTGCCACCAGCCCTCTACAGGGTGCAGATACGCAGTATTTT
D: .; V: TRBV4-1; J: TRBJ1-1; size: .; CDR3: CASSQGFEAFF; DNA: TGCGCCAGCAGCCAAGGGTTTGAAGCTTTCTTT
D: .; V: TRBV5-1; J: TRBJ2-4; size: .; CDR3: CASSLGDRQSLAKNIQYF; DNA: TGCGCCAGCAGCTTGGGTGACAGACAAAGTTTAGCCAAAAACATTCAGTACTTC
D: .; V: TRBV5-6; J: TRBJ2-3; size: .; CDR3: CASSRVLTDTQYF; DNA: TGTGCCAGCAGCCGGGTCCTCACAGATACGCAGTATTTT
D: .; V: TRBV2; J: TRBJ2-3; size: once; CDR3: CASSESRIGADTQYF; DNA: TGTGCCAGCAGTGAATCCCGTATAGGGGCAGATACGCAGTATTTT
D: TRBD2; V: TRBV5-1; J: TRBJ2-1; size: .; CDR3: CASSESSGGFNEQFF; DNA: TGCGCCAGCAGCGAGAGTAGCGGGGGTTTCAATGAGCAGTTCTTC
D: TRBD1; V: TRBV27; J: TRBJ1-1; size: .; CDR3: CASSPGTGRAFF; DNA: TGTGCCAGCAGTCCCGGGACAGGGAGAGCTTTCTTT
D: .; V: TRBV2; J: TRBJ1-2; size: .; CDR3: CASSTRPGPQGYGYTF; DNA: TGTGCCAGCAGTACCCGTCCGGGCCCCCAAGGCTATGGCTACACCTTC
D: TRBD1; V: TRBV29-1; J: TRBJ2-7; size: .; CDR3: CTVELADRGSYEQYF; DNA: TGCACCGTTGAATTGGCGGACAGGGGGTCCTACGAGCAGTACTTC
D: TRBD2; V: TRBV11-1; J: TRBJ2-1; size: .; CDR3: CASTSGTEDNEQFF; DNA: TGTGCCAGCACTAGCGGGACCGAGGACAATGAGCAGTTCTTC
D: TRBD1; V: TRBV5-6; J: TRBJ1-5; size: .; CDR3: CASSSTSGQGIVQPQHF; DNA: TGTGCCAGCAGCTCTACCTCGGGACAGGGAATAGTTCAGCCCCAGCATTTT
D: .; V: TRBV7-8; J: TRBJ2-7; size: .; CDR3: CASSFDGGSYEQYF; DNA: TGTGCCAGCAGCTTTGACGGAGGCTCCTACGAGCAGTACTTC
D: .; V: TRBV19; J: TRBJ1-1; size: .; CDR3: CASSIGSGVLAEAFF; DNA: TGTGCCAGTAGTATAGGTAGTGGGGTTTTGGCTGAAGCTTTCTTT
D: TRBD1; V: TRBV10-2; J: TRBJ1-2; size: .; CDR3: CASSELRTGIYGYTF; DNA: TGCGCCAGCAGTGAGTTGAGGACAGGGATTTATGGCTACACCTTC
D: .; V: TRBV9; J: TRBJ2-2; size: .; CDR3: CASSVGLRESNTGELFF; DNA: TGTGCCAGCAGCGTAGGGCTCAGGGAGTCGAACACCGGGGAGCTGTTTTTT
D: TRBD2; V: TRBV20-1; J: TRBJ2-7; size: once; CDR3: CSARDPFSGRDNEQYF; DNA: TGCAGTGCTAGAGACCCTTTTAGCGGGAGGGACAACGAGCAGTACTTC
D: .; V: TRBV20-1; J: TRBJ2-1; size: .; CDR3: CSAREKEYNEQFF; DNA: TGCAGTGCTAGGGAGAAGGAGTACAATGAGCAGTTCTTC
D: TRBD2; V: TRBV28; J: TRBJ2-7; size: .; CDR3: CASSLLRSSGTTYEQHF; DNA: TGTGCCAGCAGTTTGTTAAGGTCTAGCGGGACGACCTACGAGCAGCACTTC
D: TRBD1; V: TRBV12-3/TRBV12-4; J: TRBJ1-2; size: .; CDR3: CASSSGQGLGSTF; DNA: TGTGCCAGCAGTTCCGGACAGGGGCTTGGGTCCACCTTC
D: .; V: TRBV15; J: TRBJ1-2; size: .; CDR3: CATSSEGAVYGYTF; DNA: TGTGCCACCAGCAGTGAAGGAGCCGTCTATGGCTACACCTTC
D: .; V: TRBV27; J: TRBJ2-1; size: .; CDR3: CASSLKTSPHYNEQFF; DNA: TGTGCCAGCAGTTTAAAAACTAGCCCCCATTACAATGAGCAGTTCTTC
D: .; V: TRBV27; J: TRBJ2-7; size: .; CDR3: CATRGVYYEQYF; DNA: TGTGCCACAAGGGGGGTGTATTACGAGCAGTACTTC
D: .; V: TRBV10-3; J: TRBJ2-3; size: .; CDR3: CAISEGSPTDTQYF; DNA: TGTGCCATCAGTGAGGGGAGTCCGACAGATACGCAGTATTTT
D: .; V: TRBV6-6; J: TRBJ1-5; size: .; CDR3: CASEGWEGRQPQHF; DNA: TGTGCCAGCGAGGGGTGGGAGGGGAGGCAGCCCCAGCATTTT
D: TRBD1; V: TRBV6-5; J: TRBJ2-7; size: once; CDR3: CASSHRDRGYEQYF; DNA: TGTGCCAGCAGTCACCGGGACAGGGGCTACGAGCAGTACTTC
D: .; V: TRBV28; J: TRBJ2-5; size: .; CDR3: CASSLSGLFQETQYF; DNA: TGTGCCAGCAGTCTATCCGGACTGTTCCAAGAGACCCAGTACTTC
D: .; V: TRBV10-3; J: TRBJ2-1; size: .; CDR3: CAISDSDEQFF; DNA: TGTGCCATCAGTGACAGTGATGAGCAGTTCTTC
D: TRBD2; V: TRBV29-1; J: TRBJ2-1; size: .; CDR3: CSVLLAGVLGDEQFF; DNA: TGCAGCGTTCTTCTAGCGGGAGTCTTGGGGGATGAGCAGTTCTTC
D: .; V: TRBV27; J: TRBJ2-7; size: .; CDR3: CASSNSSYEQYF; DNA: TGTGCCAGCAGCAACTCTTCCTACGAGCAGTACTTC
D: .; V: TRBV11-1; J: TRBJ2-7; size: .; CDR3: CASSFQGQSSYEQYF; DNA: TGTGCCAGCAGCTTCCAAGGACAGAGTTCCTACGAGCAGTACTTC
D: .; V: TRBV28; J: TRBJ1-5; size: .; CDR3: CASSLSGFGNQPQHF; DNA: TGTGCCAGCAGTTTATCAGGGTTTGGCAATCAGCCCCAGCATTTT
D: TRBD2; V: TRBV15; J: TRBJ2-3; size: .; CDR3: CATSREGLGPDTQYF; DNA: TGTGCCACCAGCAGAGAGGGACTAGGCCCAGATACGCAGTATTTT
D: .; V: TRBV27; J: TRBJ1-2; size: .; CDR3: CASSLSLGANGYTF; DNA: TGTGCCAGCAGTTTATCGCTCGGGGCTAATGGCTACACCTTC